The 14 T cell receptor beta chains below all came from one sample that was sequenced in a study of cytomegalovirus exposure and HLA in healthy donors. Both 60 Vbeta primers and 13 Jbeta primers went into the PCR. TCRdb keeps only in-frame clones here, not all; method: immunoSEQ multiplex PCR. The table includes 140,000 or so clones, around three quarters detected once. The sequencing sample was made of PBMCs. The source of these receptors is a man in his forties or fifties in good health and CMV-seronegative.

This chain uses TRBV7-2 with TRBJ2-1, with 11 nucleotides matching TRBD2. The CDR3 has 17 residues. V lost 4 bases, J lost 3 bases, and 8 bases stayed unmatched. CDR1 is SGHTA, CDR2 FQGNSA, per germline. The CDR3 reads CASSSKTSGNLYNEQFF. In DNA form, the CDR3 reads TGTGCCAGCAGCTCAAAGACTAGCGGGAATCTCTACAATGAGCAGTTCTTC.

The rearrangement links TRBV27 to TRBJ2-7, with 10 bases matching TRBD2. Germline V lookup: CDR1 MNHEY, CDR2 SMNVEV (reference sequence). V was pared by 5 bases and J by 2 bases, with 6 bases of the junction left unmatched. CDR3 length: 15 amino acids. The CDR3 loop is CASSQAGGPAYEQYF. DNA for the CDR3: TGTGCCAGCAGTCAAGCGGGAGGGCCGGCCTACGAGCAGTACTTC.

The rearrangement links TRBV5-4 to TRBJ1-2, with TRBD1 identical over 11 bases. Trimming at V came to 4 bases and at J to 8 bases, leaving 10 bases not matched to a gene. From germline, CDR1 is SGHNT and CDR2 YYREEE (reference sequence). This CDR3 comprises 15 residues. CDR3 sequence (DNA): TGTGCCAGCAGCATAGGACAGGGGGCGCGGAGAGGCTACACCTTC. This codes for CASSIGQGARRGYTF.

The chain employs TRBV19 and TRBJ2-5, with 12 positions matching TRBD2. The CDR3 extends over 16 amino acids. Trimming cost V 1 base and J 2 bases; bases outside gene matches: 2. The germline gives CDR1 LNHDA, CDR2 SQIVND (reference sequence). CDR3 amino acids: CASSIVLAGGQETQYF. The DNA of the CDR3 is TGTGCCAGTAGTATAGTGCTAGCGGGGGGGCAAGAGACCCAGTACTTC.

This clone showed up just a few times. The CDR3 coding sequence is TGCGCCAGCAGCCTAAGAAGGGGGAACACCGGGGAGCTGTTTTTT. Encoded protein: CASSLRRGNTGELFF. The rearrangement links TRBV5-1 to TRBJ2-2, with TRBD1 as a possible D gene (5 bases). From germline, CDR1 is SGHRS and CDR2 YFSETQ. The CDR3 runs 15 residues. V was clipped by 4 bases and J by 1 base, with 11 bases between them. The full variable domain, in which reference TRBV5-1 and TRBJ2-2 provide the parts outside the CDR3, is KAGVTQTPRYLIKTRGQQVTLSCSPISGHRSVSWYQQTPGQGLQFLFEYFSETQRNKGNFPGRFSGRQFSNSRSEMNVSTLELGDSALYLCASSLRRGNTGELFFGEGSRLTVL.

The V gene is TRBV5-6, the J gene TRBJ1-6; TRBD1 matches 9 bases. The CDR3 has 15 amino acids. V trimming: 3 bases; J trimming: 10 bases; junction bases outside the gene matches: 8. Looked up from germline, CDR1 is SGHDT and CDR2 is YYEEEE. CDR3 sequence reads: CASSSGTGYGSPLHF. The CDR3 DNA reads as TGTGCCAGCAGCTCTGGGACAGGGTACGGATCACCCCTCCACTTT.

The genes are TRBV7-9 and TRBJ2-3, with 8 bases aligning to TRBD2. The V gene end was trimmed by 4 bases and the J gene end by 2 bases; junction bases not matched to a gene: 5. The CDR3 is 15 residues long. Germline V gives CDR1 SEHNR, CDR2 FQNEAQ (reference sequence). The CDR3 nucleotides read TGTGCCAGCAGCTCCCTCGGGGGGGCCACAGATACGCAGTATTTT. Protein sequence: CASSSLGGATDTQYF.

The chain is built from TRBV15 and TRBJ1-5; possible D gene TRBD1, 5 bases. Trimming stripped 0 bases from V and 11 bases from J, with 8 bases between. CDR3 length: 12 amino acids. Germline CDR1 reads LNHNV; CDR2 reads YYDKDF (reference sequence). In DNA, the CDR3 is TGTGCCACCAGCAGAGATGGGGGGGCCCAGCATTTT. Translated, it gives CATSRDGGAQHF.

Here the CDR3 DNA reads TGTGCCAGCAGCTTTAGCGGTACCCGCTCCTACGAGCAGTACTTC. Residues: CASSFSGTRSYEQYF. The J gene is TRBJ2-7, the V gene TRBV7-2, with D possibly matching TRBD2 (6 bases). Germline V CDR1 and CDR2: SGHTA, FQGNSA. The CDR3 contains 15 residues. The ends were cut back, 3 bases at V and 0 bases at J, with 12 bases in the middle.

The gene calls are TRBV5-3 and TRBJ2-7; unclear D gene. TRBV5-3 belongs to the ORF category, with a function that is uncertain. This CDR3 is built from 14 residues. V lost 2 bases, J lost 7 bases, and 16 bases lay in between. The CDR3, as DNA: TGTGCCAGAAGCTTCGGCCACCCTTCGAGGGAGCAGTACTTC. Its translation: CARSFGHPSREQYF.

V usage is TRBV6-6 and J usage is TRBJ1-1; maybe TRBD1 (6 bases). CDR3 length equals 12 residues. From germline, CDR1 is MNHNY and CDR2 SVGAGI (reference sequence). The V end lost 5 bases, the J end lost 4 bases, and 8 bases lay between the germline ends. The CDR3 loop reads CASSNRVTEAFF. CDR3 nucleotide sequence: TGTGCCAGCAGTAACAGGGTCACTGAAGCTTTCTTT.

The CDR3 sequence is CASSVYSSGYEQYF. CDR3 DNA sequence: TGTGCCAGCAGCGTATATTCTAGCGGCTACGAGCAGTACTTC. The J gene is TRBJ2-7, the V gene TRBV9, with 7 bases fitting TRBD2. CDR3 size: 14 residues. Looked up from germline, CDR1 is SGDLS and CDR2 is YYNGEE. V was pared by 1 base and J by 3 bases, with 4 bases of the junction left unmatched.

This clone has a handful of counts. One junction end disagrees with the germline gene, perhaps due to a read error. The chain recombines TRBV30 with TRBJ1-6; D may be TRBD1 (5 bases). Germline loops: CDR1 GTSNPN, CDR2 SVGIG (reference sequence). The CDR3 loop spans 15 amino acids. CDR3 sequence: CARSLHGGTNSPLHF. The CDR3 DNA sequence: TGTGCCCGGAGCCTCCACGGGGGAACTAATTCACCCCTCCACTTT.

This clone was counted only a few times. V gene TRBV4-1 combines with J gene TRBJ1-1; TRBD1 matches 9 bases. The CDR3 loop spans 16 amino acids. CDR1 and CDR2 (germline): MGHRA, YSYEKL. The V gene end was trimmed by 1 base and the J gene end by 6 bases; junction bases not matched to a gene: 9. This chain's CDR3 is CASSQVGQGRGAEAFF. In nucleotides, the CDR3 is TGCGCCAGCAGCCAAGTTGGACAGGGGAGGGGCGCTGAAGCTTTCTTT.